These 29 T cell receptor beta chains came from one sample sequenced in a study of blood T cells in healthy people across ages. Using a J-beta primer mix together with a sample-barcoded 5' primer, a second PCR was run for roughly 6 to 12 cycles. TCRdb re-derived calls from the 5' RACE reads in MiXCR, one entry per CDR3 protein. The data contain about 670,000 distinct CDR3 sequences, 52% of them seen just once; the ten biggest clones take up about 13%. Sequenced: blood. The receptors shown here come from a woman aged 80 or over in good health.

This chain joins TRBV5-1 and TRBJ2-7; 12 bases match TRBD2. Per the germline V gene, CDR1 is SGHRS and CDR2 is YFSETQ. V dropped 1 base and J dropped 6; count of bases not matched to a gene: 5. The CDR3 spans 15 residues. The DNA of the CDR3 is TGCGCCAGCAGCTTGTCGCTAGCGGGAGGGGGCGAGCAGTACTTC. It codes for CASSLSLAGGGEQYF. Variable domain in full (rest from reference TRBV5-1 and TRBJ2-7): KAGVTQTPRYLIKTRGQQVTLSCSPISGHRSVSWYQQTPGQGLQFLFEYFSETQRNKGNFPGRFSGRQFSNSRSEMNVSTLELGDSALYLCASSLSLAGGGEQYFGPGTRLTVT.

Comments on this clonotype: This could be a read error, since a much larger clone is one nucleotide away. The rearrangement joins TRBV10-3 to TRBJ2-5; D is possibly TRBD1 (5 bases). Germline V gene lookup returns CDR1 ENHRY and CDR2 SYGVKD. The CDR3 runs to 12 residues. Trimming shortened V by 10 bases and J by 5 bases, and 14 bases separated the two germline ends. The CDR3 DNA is TGTGCCACCAGCCAGGGTGGGGAGACCCAGTACTTC. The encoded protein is CATSQGGETQYF.

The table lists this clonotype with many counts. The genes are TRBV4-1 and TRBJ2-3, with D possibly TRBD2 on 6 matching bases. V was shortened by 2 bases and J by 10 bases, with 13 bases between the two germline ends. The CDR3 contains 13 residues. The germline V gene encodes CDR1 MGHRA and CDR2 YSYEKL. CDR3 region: CASSQWGVGAQYF. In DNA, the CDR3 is TGCGCCAGCAGCCAATGGGGGGTGGGCGCGCAGTATTTT.

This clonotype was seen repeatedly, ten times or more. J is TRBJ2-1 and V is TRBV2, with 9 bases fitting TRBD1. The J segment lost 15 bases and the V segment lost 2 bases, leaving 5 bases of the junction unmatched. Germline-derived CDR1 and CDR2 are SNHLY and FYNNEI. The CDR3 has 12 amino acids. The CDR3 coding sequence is TGTGCCAGCAGTGAAACCGGGACAGGGCCGTTCTTC. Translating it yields CASSETGTGPFF.

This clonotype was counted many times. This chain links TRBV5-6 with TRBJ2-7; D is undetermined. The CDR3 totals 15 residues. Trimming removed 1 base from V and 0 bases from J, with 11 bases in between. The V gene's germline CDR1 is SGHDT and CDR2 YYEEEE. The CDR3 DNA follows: TGTGCCAGCAGCTTGTCCCGGGTTAGCTCCTACGAGCAGTACTTC. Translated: CASSLSRVSSYEQYF.

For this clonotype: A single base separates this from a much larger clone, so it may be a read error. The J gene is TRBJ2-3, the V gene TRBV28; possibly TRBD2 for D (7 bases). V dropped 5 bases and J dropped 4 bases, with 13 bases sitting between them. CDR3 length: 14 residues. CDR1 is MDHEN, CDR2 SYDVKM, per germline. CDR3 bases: TGTGCCAGCAGTGTAGGGGGGGAGGCAGATACGCAGTATTTT. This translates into CASSVGGEADTQYF.

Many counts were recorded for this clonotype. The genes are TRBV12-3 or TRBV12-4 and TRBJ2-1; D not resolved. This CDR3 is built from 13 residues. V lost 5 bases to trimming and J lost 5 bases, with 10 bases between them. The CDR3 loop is CASSRRANNEQFF. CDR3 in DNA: TGTGCCAGCAGTCGCCGGGCCAACAATGAGCAGTTCTTC.

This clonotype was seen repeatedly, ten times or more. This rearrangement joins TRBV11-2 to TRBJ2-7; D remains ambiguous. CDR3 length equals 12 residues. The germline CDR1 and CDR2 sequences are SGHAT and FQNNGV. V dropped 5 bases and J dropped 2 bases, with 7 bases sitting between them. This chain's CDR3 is CASSPWAYEQYF. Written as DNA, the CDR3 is TGTGCCAGCAGCCCTTGGGCCTACGAGCAGTACTTC.

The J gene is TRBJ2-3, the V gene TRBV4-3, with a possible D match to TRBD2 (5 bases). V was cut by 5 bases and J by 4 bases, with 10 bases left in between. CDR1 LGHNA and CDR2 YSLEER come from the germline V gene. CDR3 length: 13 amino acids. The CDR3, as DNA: TGCGCCAGCAGCGTGTCCGGGGCAGATACGCAGTATTTT. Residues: CASSVSGADTQYF.

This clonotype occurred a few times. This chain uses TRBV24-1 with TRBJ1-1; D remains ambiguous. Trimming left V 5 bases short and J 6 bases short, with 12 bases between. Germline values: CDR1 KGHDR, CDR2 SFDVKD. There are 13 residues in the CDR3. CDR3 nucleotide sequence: TGTGCCACCAGTGCCGTGGGAGGTCCTGAAGCTTTCTTT. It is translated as CATSAVGGPEAFF.

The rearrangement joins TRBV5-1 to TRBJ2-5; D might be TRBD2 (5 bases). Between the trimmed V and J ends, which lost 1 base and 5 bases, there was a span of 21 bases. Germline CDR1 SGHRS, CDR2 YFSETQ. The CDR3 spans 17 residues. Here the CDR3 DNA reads TGCGCCAGCAGCTTGTCGGTTGGCCAGGCCAGAGGGGAGACCCAGTACTTC. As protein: CASSLSVGQARGETQYF.

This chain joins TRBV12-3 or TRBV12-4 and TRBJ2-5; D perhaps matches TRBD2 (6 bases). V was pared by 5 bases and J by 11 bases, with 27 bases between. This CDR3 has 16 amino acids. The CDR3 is CASSQRDLAAYNEQYF. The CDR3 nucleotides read TGTGCCAGCAGTCAACGGGACTTAGCAGCTTACAATGAGCAGTACTTC.

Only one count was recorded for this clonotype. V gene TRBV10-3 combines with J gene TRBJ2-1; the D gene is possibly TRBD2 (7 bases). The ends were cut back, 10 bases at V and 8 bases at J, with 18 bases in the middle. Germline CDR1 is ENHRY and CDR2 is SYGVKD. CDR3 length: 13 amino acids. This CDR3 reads CASILRGGDEQFF. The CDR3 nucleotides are TGTGCCAGCATCCTTAGGGGGGGCGATGAGCAGTTCTTC.

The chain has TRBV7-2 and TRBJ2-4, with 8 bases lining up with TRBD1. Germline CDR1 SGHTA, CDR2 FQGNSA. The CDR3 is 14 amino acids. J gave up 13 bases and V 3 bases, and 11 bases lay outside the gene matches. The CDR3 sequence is CASSFGQGGLEQYF. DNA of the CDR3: TGTGCCAGCAGCTTTGGACAGGGAGGCTTGGAGCAGTACTTC.

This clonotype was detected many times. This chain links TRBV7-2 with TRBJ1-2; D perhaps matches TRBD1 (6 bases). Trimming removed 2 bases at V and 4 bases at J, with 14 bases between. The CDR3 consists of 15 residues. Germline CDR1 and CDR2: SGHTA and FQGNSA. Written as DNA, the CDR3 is TGTGCCAGCAGCTTACAGGGGACGCTCACCTATGGCTACACCTTC. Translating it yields CASSLQGTLTYGYTF.

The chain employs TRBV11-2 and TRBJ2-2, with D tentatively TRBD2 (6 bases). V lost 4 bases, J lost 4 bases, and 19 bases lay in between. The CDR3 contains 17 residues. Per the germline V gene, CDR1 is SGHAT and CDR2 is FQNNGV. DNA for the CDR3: TGTGCCAGCAGCTCGTCGGATCCGGGAGTGGGCACCGGGGAGCTGTTTTTT. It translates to CASSSSDPGVGTGELFF. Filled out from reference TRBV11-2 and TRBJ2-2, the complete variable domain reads EAGVAQSPRYKIIEKRQSVAFWCNPISGHATLYWYQQILGQGPKLLIQFQNNGVVDDSQLPKDRFSAERLKGVDSTLKIQPAKLEDSAVYLCASSSSDPGVGTGELFFGEGSRLTVL.

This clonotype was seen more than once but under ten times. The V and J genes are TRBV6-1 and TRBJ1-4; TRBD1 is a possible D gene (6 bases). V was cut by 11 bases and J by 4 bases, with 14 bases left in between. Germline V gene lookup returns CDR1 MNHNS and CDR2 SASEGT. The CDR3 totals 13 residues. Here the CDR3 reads CAGGGGVNEKLFF. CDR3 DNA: TGTGCCGGGGGAGGGGGGGTTAATGAAAAACTGTTTTTT.

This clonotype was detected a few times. The CDR3, as DNA: TGTGCCAGCAGCTTAACGGGACTATCGCAGTACAAGCAGTACTTC. Protein sequence: CASSLTGLSQYKQYF. This chain connects TRBV7-3 to TRBJ2-5; 7 bases map to TRBD2. V lost 0 bases and J lost 11; bases outside the gene matches: 12. This CDR3 region has 15 residues. Per germline, CDR1 SGHTA and CDR2 FQGTGA.

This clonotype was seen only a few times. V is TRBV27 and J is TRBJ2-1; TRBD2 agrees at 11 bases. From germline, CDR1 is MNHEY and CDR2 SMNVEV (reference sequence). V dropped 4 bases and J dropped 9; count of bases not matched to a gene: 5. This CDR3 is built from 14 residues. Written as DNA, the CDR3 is TGTGCCAGCAGTTCAACTAGCGGGAGAGGTGAGCAGTTCTTC. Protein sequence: CASSSTSGRGEQFF.

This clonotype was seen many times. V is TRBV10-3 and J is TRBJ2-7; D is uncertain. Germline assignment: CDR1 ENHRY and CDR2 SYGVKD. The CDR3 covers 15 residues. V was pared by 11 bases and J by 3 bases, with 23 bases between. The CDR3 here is CAPKGLRLIFYEQYF. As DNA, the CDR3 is TGTGCCCCCAAGGGTCTACGGCTCATTTTCTACGAGCAGTACTTC.

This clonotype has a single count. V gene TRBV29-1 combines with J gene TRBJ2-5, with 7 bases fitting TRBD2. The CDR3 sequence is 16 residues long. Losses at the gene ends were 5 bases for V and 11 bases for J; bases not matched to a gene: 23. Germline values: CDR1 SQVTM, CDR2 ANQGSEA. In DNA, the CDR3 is TGCAGCGTTAGCCCTAGCGGTACTTCCTTTGGGGATGAGCAGTACTTC. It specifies CSVSPSGTSFGDEQYF.

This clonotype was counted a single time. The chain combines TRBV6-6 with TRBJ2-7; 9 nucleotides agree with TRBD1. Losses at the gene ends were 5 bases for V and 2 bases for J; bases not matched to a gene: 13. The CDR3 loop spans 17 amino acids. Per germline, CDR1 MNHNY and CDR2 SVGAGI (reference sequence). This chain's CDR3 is CASSQGQGGNSAYEQYF. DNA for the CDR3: TGTGCCAGCAGTCAGGGACAGGGAGGGAATTCGGCCTACGAGCAGTACTTC.

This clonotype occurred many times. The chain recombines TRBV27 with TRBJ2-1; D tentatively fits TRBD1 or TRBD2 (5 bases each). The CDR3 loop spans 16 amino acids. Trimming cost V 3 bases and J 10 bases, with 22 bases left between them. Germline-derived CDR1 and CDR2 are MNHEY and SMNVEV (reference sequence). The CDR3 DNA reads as TGTGCCAGCAGTTTTAAGGGACCGTCCAACTTGGGGGAGCAGTTCTTC. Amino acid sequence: CASSFKGPSNLGEQFF.

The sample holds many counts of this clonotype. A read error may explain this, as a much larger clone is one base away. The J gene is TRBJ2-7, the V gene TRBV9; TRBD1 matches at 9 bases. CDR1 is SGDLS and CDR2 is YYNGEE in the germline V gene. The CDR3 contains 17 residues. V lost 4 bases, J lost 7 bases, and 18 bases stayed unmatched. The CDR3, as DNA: TGTGCCAGCAGCTTAAGACCGCCGGGACAGGGAGGGAATGAGCAGTACTTC. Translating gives CASSLRPPGQGGNEQYF. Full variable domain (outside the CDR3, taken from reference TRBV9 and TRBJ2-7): DSGVTQTPKHLITATGQRVTLRCSPRSGDLSVYWYQQSLDQGLQFLIQYYNGEERAKGNILERFSAQQFPDLHSELNLSSLELGDSALYFCASSLRPPGQGGNEQYFGPGTRLTVT.

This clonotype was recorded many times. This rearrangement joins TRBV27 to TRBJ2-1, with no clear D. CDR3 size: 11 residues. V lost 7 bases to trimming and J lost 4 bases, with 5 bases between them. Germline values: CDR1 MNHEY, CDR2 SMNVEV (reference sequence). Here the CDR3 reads CASTYYNEQFF. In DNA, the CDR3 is TGTGCCAGCACTTATTACAATGAGCAGTTCTTC.

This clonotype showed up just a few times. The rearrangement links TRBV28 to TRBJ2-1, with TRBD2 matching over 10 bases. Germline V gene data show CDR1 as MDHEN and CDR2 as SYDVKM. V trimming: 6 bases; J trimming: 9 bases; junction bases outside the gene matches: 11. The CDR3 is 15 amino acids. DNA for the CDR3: TGTGCCAGCAGCATTTTTAGCGGGGGGCGGGGTGAGCAGTTCTTC. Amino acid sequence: CASSIFSGGRGEQFF.

In nucleotides, the CDR3 is TGTGCCAGCAGGGGGAGCGGGGCTTACAATGAGCAGTACTTC. This codes for CASRGSGAYNEQYF. The rearrangement joins TRBV6-6 to TRBJ2-7, with TRBD2 matching over 7 bases. CDR1 MNHNY and CDR2 SVGAGI come from the germline V gene (reference sequence). J lost 7 bases, V lost 6 bases, and 12 bases had no gene match. This CDR3 has 14 residues.

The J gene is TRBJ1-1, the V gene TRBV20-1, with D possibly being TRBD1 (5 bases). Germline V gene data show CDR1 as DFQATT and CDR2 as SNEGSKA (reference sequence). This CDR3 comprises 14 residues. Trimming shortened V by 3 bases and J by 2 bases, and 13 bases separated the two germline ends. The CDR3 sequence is CSARGVGDNTEAFF. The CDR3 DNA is TGCAGTGCTAGGGGGGTGGGAGATAACACTGAAGCTTTCTTT.

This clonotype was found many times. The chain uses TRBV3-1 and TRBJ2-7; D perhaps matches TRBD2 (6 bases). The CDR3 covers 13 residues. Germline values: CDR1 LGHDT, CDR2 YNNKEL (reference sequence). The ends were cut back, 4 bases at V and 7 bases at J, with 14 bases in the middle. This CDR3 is CASSLQVRGEQYF. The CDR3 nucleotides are TGTGCCAGCAGCCTCCAAGTTCGGGGGGAGCAGTACTTC.